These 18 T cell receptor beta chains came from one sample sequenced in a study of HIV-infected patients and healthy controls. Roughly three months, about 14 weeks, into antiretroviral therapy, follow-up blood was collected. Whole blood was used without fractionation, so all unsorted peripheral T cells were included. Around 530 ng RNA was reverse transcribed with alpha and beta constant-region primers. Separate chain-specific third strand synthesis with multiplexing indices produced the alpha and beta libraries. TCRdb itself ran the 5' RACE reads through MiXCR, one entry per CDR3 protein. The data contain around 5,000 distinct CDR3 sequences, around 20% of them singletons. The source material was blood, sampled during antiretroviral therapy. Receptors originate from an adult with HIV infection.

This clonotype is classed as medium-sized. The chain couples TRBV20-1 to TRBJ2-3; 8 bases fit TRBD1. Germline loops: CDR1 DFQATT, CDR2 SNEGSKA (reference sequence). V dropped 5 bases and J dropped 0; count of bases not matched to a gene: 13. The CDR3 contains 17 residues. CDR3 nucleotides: TGCAGTGCTGAAGACAGGGGCCGAGGGGTTAGCACAGATACGCAGTATTTT. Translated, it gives CSAEDRGRGVSTDTQYF.

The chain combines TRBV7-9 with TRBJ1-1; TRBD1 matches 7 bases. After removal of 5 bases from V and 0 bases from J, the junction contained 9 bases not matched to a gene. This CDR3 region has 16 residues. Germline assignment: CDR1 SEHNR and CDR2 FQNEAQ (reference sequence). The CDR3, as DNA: TGTGCCAGCAGCAAATACCGGGACAGAGTGAACACTGAAGCTTTCTTT. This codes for CASSKYRDRVNTEAFF.

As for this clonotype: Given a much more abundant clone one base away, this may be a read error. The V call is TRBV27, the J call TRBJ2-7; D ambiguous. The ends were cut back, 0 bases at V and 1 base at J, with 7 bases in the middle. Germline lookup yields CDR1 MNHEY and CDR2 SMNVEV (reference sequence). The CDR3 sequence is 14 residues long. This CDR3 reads CASSLSWKSYEQYF. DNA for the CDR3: TGTGCCAGCAGTTTATCGTGGAAGTCCTACGAGCAGTACTTC.

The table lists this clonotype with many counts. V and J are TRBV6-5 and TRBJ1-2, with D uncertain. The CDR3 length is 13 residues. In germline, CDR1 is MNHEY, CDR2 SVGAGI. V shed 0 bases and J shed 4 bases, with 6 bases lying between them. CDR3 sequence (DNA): TGTGCCAGCAGTTACTCGAAAGGCTATGGCTACACCTTC. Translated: CASSYSKGYGYTF.

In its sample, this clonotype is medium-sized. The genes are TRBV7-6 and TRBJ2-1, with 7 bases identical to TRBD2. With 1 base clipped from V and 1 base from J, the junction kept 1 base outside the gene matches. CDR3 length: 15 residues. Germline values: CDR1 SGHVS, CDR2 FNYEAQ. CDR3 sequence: CASSLERGSYNEQFF. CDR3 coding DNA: TGTGCCAGCAGCTTAGAGCGGGGATCCTACAATGAGCAGTTCTTC.

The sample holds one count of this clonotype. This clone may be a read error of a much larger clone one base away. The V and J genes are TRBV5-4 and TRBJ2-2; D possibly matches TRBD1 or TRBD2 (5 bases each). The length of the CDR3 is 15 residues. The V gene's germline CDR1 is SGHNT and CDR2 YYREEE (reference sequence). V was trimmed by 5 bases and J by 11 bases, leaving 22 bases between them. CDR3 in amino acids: CASRVGVTGPCELFF. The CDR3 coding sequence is TGTGCCAGCAGGGTCGGGGTTACGGGGCCCTGTGAGCTGTTTTTT.

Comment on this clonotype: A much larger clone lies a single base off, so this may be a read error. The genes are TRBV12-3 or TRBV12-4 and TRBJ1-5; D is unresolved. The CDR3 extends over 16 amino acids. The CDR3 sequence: CASRDLGAISNHPQHF. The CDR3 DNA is TGTGCCAGCAGAGACCTCGGAGCGATTAGCAATCATCCCCAGCATTTT.

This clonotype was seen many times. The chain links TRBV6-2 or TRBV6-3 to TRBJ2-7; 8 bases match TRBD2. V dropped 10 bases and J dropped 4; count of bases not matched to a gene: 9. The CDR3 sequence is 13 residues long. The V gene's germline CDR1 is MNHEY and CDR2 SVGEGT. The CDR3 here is CATDSGTRYEQYF. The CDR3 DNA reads TGTGCCACCGACTCCGGGACTAGATACGAGCAGTACTTC.

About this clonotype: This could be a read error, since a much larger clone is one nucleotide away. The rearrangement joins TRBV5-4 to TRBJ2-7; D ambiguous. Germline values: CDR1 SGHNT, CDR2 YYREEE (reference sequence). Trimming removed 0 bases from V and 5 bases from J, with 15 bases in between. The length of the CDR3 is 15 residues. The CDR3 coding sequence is TGTGCCAGCAGCTTGGACATCCTCAATGAGGACGAGCAGTACTTC. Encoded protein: CASSLDILNEDEQYF.

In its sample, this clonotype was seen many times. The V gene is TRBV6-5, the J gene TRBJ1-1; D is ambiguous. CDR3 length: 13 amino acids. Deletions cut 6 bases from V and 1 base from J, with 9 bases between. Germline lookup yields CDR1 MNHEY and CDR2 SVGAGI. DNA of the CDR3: TGTGCCAGCAGCCCGGACTCGAACACTGAAGCTTTCTTT. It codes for CASSPDSNTEAFF.

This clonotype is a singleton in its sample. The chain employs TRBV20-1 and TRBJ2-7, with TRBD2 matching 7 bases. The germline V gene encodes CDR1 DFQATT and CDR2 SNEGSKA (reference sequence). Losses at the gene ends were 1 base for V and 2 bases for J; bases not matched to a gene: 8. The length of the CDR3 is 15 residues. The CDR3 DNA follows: TGCAGTGCTAGAGCCCAGGGACTAAGCACCTACGAGCAGTACTTC. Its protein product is CSARAQGLSTYEQYF.

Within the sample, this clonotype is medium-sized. Here the CDR3 DNA reads TGTGCCAGCGGGATTACCACGGACAGGGGAGAGACCCAGTACTTC. Translation gives CASGITTDRGETQYF. The chain has TRBV27 and TRBJ2-5, with 9 bases matching TRBD1. Trimming took 8 bases from V and 4 from J; bases not matched to a gene: 11. The CDR3 covers 15 residues. Germline CDR1 is MNHEY and CDR2 is SMNVEV (reference sequence).

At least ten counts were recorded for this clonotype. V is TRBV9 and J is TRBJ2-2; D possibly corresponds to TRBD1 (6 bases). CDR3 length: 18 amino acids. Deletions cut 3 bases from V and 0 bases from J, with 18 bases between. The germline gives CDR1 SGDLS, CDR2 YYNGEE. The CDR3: CASSASWDIWSNTGELFF. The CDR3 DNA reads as TGTGCCAGCAGCGCGAGCTGGGACATCTGGTCGAACACCGGGGAGCTGTTTTTT.

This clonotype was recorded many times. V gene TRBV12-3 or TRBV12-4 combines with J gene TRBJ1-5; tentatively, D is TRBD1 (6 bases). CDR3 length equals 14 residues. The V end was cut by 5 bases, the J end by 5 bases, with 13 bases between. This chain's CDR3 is CASSLQGLYQPQHF. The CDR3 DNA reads TGTGCCAGCAGTCTCCAGGGGCTATATCAGCCCCAGCATTTT.

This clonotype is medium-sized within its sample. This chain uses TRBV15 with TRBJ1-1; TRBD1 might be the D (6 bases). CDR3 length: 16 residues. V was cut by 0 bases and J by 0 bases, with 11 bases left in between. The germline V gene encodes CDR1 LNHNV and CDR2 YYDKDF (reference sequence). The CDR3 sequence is CATSRDAGQLNTEAFF. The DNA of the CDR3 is TGTGCCACCAGCAGAGATGCGGGACAACTGAACACTGAAGCTTTCTTT.

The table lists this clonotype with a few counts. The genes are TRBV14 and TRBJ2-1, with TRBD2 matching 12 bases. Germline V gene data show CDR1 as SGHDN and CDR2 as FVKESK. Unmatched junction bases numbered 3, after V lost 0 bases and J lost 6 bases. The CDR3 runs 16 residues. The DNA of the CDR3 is TGTGCCAGCAGCCAAGAAATGGGACTAGCGGGCAATGAGCAGTTCTTC. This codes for CASSQEMGLAGNEQFF. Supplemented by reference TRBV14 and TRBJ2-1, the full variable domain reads EAGVTQFPSHSVIEKGQTVTLRCDPISGHDNLYWYRRVMGKEIKFLLHFVKESKQDESGMPNNRFLAERTGGTYSTLKVQPAELEDSGVYFCASSQEMGLAGNEQFFGPGTRLTVL.

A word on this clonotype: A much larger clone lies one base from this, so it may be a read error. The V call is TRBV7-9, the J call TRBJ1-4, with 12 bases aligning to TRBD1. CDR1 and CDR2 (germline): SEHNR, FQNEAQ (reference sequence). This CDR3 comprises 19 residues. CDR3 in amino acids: CDSSQSRDRGPATNEKLFF. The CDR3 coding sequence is TGTGACAGCAGCCAAAGCCGGGACAGGGGGCCTGCAACTAATGAAAAACTGTTTTTT.

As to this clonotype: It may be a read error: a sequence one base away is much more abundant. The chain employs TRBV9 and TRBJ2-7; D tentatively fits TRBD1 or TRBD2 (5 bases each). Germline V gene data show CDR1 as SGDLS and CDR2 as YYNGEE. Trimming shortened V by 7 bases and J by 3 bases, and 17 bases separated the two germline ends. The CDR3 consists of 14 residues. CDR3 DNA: TGTGCCAGCTCTATCTGGGACGGAGACTACGAGCAGTACTTC. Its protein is CASSIWDGDYEQYF.